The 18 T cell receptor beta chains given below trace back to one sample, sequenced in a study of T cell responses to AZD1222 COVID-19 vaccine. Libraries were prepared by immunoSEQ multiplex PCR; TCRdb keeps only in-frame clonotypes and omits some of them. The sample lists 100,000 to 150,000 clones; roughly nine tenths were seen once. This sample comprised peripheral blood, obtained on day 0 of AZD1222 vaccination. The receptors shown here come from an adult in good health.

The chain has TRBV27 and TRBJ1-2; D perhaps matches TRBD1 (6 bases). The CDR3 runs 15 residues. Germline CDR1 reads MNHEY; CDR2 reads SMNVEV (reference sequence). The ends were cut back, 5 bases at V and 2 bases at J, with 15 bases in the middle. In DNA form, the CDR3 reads TGTGCCAGCAGTCCACGGATACAGGGCAACTATGGCTACACCTTC. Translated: CASSPRIQGNYGYTF.

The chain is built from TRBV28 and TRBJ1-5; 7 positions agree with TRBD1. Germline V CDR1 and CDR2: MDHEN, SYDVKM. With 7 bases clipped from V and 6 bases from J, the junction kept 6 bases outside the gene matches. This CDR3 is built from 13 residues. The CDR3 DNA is TGTGCCAGCATACAGGGGTTGGGTCAGCCCCAGCATTTT. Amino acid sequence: CASIQGLGQPQHF.

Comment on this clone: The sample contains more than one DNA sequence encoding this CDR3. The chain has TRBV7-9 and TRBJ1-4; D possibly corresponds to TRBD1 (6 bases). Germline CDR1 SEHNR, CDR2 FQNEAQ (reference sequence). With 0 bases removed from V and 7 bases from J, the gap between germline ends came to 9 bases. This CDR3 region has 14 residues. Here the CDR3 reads CASSLAQGGEKLFF. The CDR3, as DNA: TGTGCCAGCAGCTTAGCACAGGGAGGTGAAAAACTGTTTTTT.

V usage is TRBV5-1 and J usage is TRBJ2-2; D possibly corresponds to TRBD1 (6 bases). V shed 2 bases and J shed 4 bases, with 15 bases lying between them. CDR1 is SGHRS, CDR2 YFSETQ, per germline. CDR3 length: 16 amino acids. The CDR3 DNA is TGCGCCAGCAGCTTCTCGGGACAACGTACCACCGGGGAGCTGTTTTTT. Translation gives CASSFSGQRTTGELFF.

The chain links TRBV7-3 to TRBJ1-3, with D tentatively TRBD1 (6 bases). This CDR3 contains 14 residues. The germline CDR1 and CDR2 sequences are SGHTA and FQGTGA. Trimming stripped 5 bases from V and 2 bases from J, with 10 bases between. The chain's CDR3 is CASSENRAGNTIYF. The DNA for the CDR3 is TGTGCCAGCAGCGAAAACAGGGCTGGAAACACCATATATTTT.

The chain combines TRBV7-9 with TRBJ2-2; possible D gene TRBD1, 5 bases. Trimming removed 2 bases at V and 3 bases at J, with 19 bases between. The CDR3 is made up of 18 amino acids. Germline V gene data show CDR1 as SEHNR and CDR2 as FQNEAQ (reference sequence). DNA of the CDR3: TGTGCCAGCAGCTTAATCCAGGTTCGGCAGGGTGACACCGGGGAGCTGTTTTTT. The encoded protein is CASSLIQVRQGDTGELFF.

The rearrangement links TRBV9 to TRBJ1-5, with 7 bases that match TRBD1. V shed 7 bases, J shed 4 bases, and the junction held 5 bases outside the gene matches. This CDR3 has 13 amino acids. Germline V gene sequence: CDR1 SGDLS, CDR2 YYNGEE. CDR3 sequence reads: CASARGSNQPQHF. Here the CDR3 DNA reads TGTGCCAGCGCCAGGGGGAGTAATCAGCCCCAGCATTTT.

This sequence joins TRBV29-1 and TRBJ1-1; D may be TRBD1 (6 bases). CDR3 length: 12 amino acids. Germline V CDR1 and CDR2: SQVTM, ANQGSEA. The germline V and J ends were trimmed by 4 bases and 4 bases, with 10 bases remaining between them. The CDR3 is CSVGQGFTEAFF. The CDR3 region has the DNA TGCAGCGTTGGTCAGGGGTTCACTGAAGCTTTCTTT.

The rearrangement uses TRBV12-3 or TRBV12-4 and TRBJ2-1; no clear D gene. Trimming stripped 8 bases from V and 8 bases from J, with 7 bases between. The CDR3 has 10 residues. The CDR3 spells CASGWDEQFF. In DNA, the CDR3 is TGTGCCAGCGGGTGGGATGAGCAGTTCTTC.

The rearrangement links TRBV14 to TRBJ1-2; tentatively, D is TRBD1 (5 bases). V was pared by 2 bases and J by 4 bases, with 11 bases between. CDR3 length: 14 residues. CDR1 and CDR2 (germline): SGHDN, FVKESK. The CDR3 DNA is TGTGCCAGCAGCCAACAGCAGGGTTTCTATGGCTACACCTTC. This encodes CASSQQQGFYGYTF.

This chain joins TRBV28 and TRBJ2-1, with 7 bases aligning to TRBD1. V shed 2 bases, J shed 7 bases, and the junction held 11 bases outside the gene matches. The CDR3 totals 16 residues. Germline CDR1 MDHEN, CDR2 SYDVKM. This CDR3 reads CASSLPGQNLQNEQFF. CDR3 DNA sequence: TGTGCCAGCAGTTTACCGGGACAGAATCTTCAGAATGAGCAGTTCTTC.

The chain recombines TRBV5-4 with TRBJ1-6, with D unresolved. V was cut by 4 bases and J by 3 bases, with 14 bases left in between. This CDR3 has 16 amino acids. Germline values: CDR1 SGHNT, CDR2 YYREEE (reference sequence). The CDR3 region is CASSPSRTYYNSPLHF. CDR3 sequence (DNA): TGTGCCAGCAGCCCCTCTCGAACCTACTATAATTCACCCCTCCACTTT.

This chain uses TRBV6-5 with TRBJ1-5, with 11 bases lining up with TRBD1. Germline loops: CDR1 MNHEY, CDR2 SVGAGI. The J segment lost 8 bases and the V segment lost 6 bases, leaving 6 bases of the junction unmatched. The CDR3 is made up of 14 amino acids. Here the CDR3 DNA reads TGTGCCAGCAGGAGGACAGGGGGCGCGAAGCCCCAGCATTTT. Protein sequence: CASRRTGGAKPQHF.

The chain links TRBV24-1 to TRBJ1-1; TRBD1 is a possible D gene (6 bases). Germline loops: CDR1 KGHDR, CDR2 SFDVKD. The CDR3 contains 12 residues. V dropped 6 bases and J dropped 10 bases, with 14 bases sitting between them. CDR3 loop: CATSLEQGAAFF. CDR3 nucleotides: TGTGCCACCAGTCTTGAACAGGGTGCAGCTTTCTTT.

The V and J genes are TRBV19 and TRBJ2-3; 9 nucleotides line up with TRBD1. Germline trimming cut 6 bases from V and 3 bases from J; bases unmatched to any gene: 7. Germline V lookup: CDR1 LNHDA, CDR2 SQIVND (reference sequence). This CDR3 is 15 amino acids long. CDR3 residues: CASSPGTGYTDTQYF. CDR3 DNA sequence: TGTGCCAGTAGCCCCGGGACAGGGTATACAGATACGCAGTATTTT.

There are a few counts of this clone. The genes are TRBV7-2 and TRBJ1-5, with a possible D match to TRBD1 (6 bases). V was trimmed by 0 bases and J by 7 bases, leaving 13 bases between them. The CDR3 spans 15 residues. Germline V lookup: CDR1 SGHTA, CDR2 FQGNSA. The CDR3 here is CASSLAGGGNQPQHF. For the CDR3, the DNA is TGTGCCAGCAGCTTAGCCGGAGGGGGGAACCAGCCCCAGCATTTT. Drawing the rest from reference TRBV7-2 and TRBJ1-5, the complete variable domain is GAGVSQSPSNKVTEKGKDVELRCDPISGHTALYWYRQSLGQGLEFLIYFQGNSAPDKSGLPSDRFSAERTGGSVSTLTIQRTQQEDSAVYLCASSLAGGGNQPQHFGDGTRLSIL.

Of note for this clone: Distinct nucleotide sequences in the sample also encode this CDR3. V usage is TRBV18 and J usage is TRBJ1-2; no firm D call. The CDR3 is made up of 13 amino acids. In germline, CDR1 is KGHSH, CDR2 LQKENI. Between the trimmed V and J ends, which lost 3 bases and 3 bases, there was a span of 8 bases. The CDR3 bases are TGTGCCAGCTCACCTGGGTCAGACTATGGCTACACCTTC. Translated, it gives CASSPGSDYGYTF. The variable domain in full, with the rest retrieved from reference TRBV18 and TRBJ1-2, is NAGVMQNPRHLVRRRGQEARLRCSPMKGHSHVYWYRQLPEEGLKFMVYLQKENIIDESGMPKERFSAEFPKEGPSILRIQQVVRGDSAAYFCASSPGSDYGYTFGSGTRLTVV.

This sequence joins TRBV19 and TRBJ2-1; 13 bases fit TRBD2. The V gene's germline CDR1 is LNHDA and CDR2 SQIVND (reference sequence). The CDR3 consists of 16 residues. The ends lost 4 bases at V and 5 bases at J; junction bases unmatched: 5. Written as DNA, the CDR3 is TGTGCCAGTAGTACAAGACTAGCGGGAGGTGACAATGAGCAGTTCTTC. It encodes CASSTRLAGGDNEQFF.